Below, 19 T cell receptor beta chains from the same sample are listed, as sequenced in a study of identical twins. MiXCR, applied by TCRdb to the 5' RACE reads, yields one record per CDR3 protein. The table shows roughly 250,000 distinct CDR3 sequences, with over 13% occurring only once. The specimen sequenced was memory (CD45RO+) T cells sorted from blood. The source is a woman aged 18-30 years in good health.

In nucleotides, the CDR3 is TGTGCCAGCAGCGTAGCGGGTTATAGCACAGATACGCAGTATTTT. Translation gives CASSVAGYSTDTQYF. The V and J genes are TRBV9 and TRBJ2-3; the D is unclear. Germline-derived CDR1 and CDR2 are SGDLS and YYNGEE. V dropped 0 bases and J dropped 0 bases, with 8 bases sitting between them. The CDR3 contains 15 residues.

The rearrangement uses TRBV6-4 and TRBJ2-3; D is perhaps TRBD1 (6 bases). This CDR3 spans 14 amino acids. V shed 4 bases and J shed 0 bases, with 8 bases lying between them. Germline V CDR1 and CDR2: MRHNA, SNTAGT. This CDR3 reads CASSGTASTDTQYF. In nucleotides, the CDR3 is TGTGCCAGCAGTGGGACAGCTAGCACAGATACGCAGTATTTT.

Concerning this clonotype itself: The junction shows a germline mismatch at one end, possibly a read error. The chain couples TRBV6-5 to TRBJ1-1, with D perhaps TRBD1 (5 bases). Germline V gives CDR1 MNHEY, CDR2 SVGAGI. The CDR3 spans 14 residues. In nucleotides, the CDR3 is TGTGCCAGCAGTTACCGGGCAGGGAACTCTGAAGCTTTCTTT. The encoded protein is CASSYRAGNSEAFF.

V gene TRBV24-1 combines with J gene TRBJ2-2; 7 nucleotides agree with TRBD2. The CDR3 is 15 residues long. V lost 5 bases and J lost 0; bases outside the gene matches: 2. Germline loops: CDR1 KGHDR, CDR2 SFDVKD. The CDR3 region is CATSGSGPNTGELFF. DNA for the CDR3: TGTGCCACCAGTGGTAGCGGGCCGAACACCGGGGAGCTGTTTTTT.

This clonotype was recorded many times. CDR3 sequence (DNA): TGCGCCAGCAGCTTGGAAAACTCCTACGAGCAGTACTTC. Amino acids: CASSLENSYEQYF. V usage is TRBV5-1 and J usage is TRBJ2-7; no firm D call. V was trimmed by 0 bases and J by 0 bases, leaving 4 bases between them. CDR3 length: 13 residues. Germline V CDR1 and CDR2: SGHRS, YFSETQ. Full variable domain (outside the CDR3, taken from reference TRBV5-1 and TRBJ2-7): KAGVTQTPRYLIKTRGQQVTLSCSPISGHRSVSWYQQTPGQGLQFLFEYFSETQRNKGNFPGRFSGRQFSNSRSEMNVSTLELGDSALYLCASSLENSYEQYFGPGTRLTVT.

The chain has TRBV7-2 and TRBJ1-5; D gene unclear. This CDR3 spans 16 amino acids. Trimming took 5 bases from V and 0 from J, leaving 14 bases between them. The germline gives CDR1 SGHTA, CDR2 FQGNSA. The CDR3 sequence: CASSLSGHFSNQPQHF. The CDR3 coding sequence is TGTGCCAGCAGCCTATCAGGCCACTTTAGCAATCAGCCCCAGCATTTT.

This chain connects TRBV18 to TRBJ2-6, with 8 nucleotides matching TRBD2. After removal of 8 bases from V and 0 bases from J, the junction contained 3 bases not matched to a gene. This CDR3 has 15 amino acids. In germline, CDR1 is KGHSH, CDR2 LQKENI. The CDR3 loop reads CASHRGGSGANVLTF. CDR3 DNA sequence: TGTGCCAGCCATCGGGGGGGCTCTGGGGCCAACGTCCTGACTTTC.

This rearrangement joins TRBV4-1 to TRBJ1-3; weak D call: TRBD1 (5 bases). The length of the CDR3 is 15 residues. Germline CDR1 MGHRA, CDR2 YSYEKL. With 0 bases removed from V and 3 bases from J, the gap between germline ends came to 9 bases. CDR3 nucleotides: TGCGCCAGCAGCCAAGATGCAGGGAATGGAAACACCATATATTTT. As protein: CASSQDAGNGNTIYF.

This clonotype has only a few counts. The chain recombines TRBV6-1 with TRBJ1-6; D is unclear. The length of the CDR3 is 14 residues. Germline assignment: CDR1 MNHNS and CDR2 SASEGT. V gave up 8 bases and J gave up 6 bases, with 14 bases separating them. CDR3 region: CASSRADLNSPLHF. The DNA for the CDR3 is TGTGCCAGCTCGAGGGCAGACCTTAATTCACCCCTCCACTTT.

This chain uses TRBV10-3 with TRBJ2-1; D is perhaps TRBD2 (6 bases). The V and J ends lost 7 bases and 1 base respectively, with 14 bases between them. The CDR3 has 15 residues. The germline gives CDR1 ENHRY, CDR2 SYGVKD. The CDR3 loop is CAITRGATSYNEQFF. The CDR3 DNA reads TGTGCCATCACCCGCGGGGCAACGTCCTACAATGAGCAGTTCTTC.

Points on this clonotype: The DNA is left out, because the CDR3 cannot be placed on it with certainty; the CDR3 is given as TCRdb lists it. The chain joins TRBV6-5 to TRBJ1-3; TRBD1, as called in the table, went unchecked against the DNA. Germline CDR1 reads MNHEY; CDR2 reads SVGAGI. The CDR3 is 14 amino acids long, termini counted. The CDR3 is CASSSSGQGGTIYF.

The chain employs TRBV5-1 and TRBJ2-3; TRBD2 aligns across 7 bases. This CDR3 is 13 amino acids long. Germline CDR1 SGHRS, CDR2 YFSETQ. With 6 bases clipped from V and 2 bases from J, the junction kept 3 bases outside the gene matches. Written as DNA, the CDR3 is TGCGCCAGCAAAGCGGGGAACACAGATACGCAGTATTTT. It yields the protein CASKAGNTDTQYF.

The chain uses TRBV12-3 or TRBV12-4 and TRBJ1-6; D is undetermined. The V gene lost 3 bases and the J gene lost 7 bases, with 7 bases spanning the gap. The CDR3 spans 13 residues. The CDR3 loop reads CASSLAGNSPLHF. DNA for the CDR3: TGTGCCAGCAGTTTGGCAGGAAATTCACCCCTCCACTTT.

The chain has TRBV6-1 and TRBJ2-1; a possible D gene is TRBD1 (5 bases). CDR3 size: 14 residues. Trimming left V 5 bases short and J 7 bases short, with 15 bases between. CDR1 and CDR2 (germline): MNHNS, SASEGT. This CDR3 is CASSPRKGENEQFF. The CDR3 DNA reads TGTGCCAGCAGTCCACGGAAAGGGGAAAATGAGCAGTTCTTC.

The rearrangement links TRBV15 to TRBJ2-5; TRBD2 agrees at 11 bases. J was trimmed by 1 base and V by 0 bases; bases with no gene match: 7. The CDR3 totals 18 residues. Germline V CDR1 and CDR2: LNHNV, YYDKDF (reference sequence). Written as DNA, the CDR3 is TGTGCCACCAGCAGAGATAAGGCGACTAGCGGGGTCCAAGAGACCCAGTACTTC. Translation: CATSRDKATSGVQETQYF.

The V call is TRBV25-1, the J call TRBJ2-2; D is unclear. V lost 1 base and J 7 bases, leaving 4 bases between the germline ends. The CDR3 is 12 amino acids. The germline V gene has CDR1 MGHDK and CDR2 SYGVNS. CDR3 in amino acids: CASSEFNGELFF. The CDR3 DNA reads TGTGCCAGCAGTGAATTTAACGGGGAGCTGTTTTTT.

The chain joins TRBV20-1 to TRBJ2-1; D call uncertain. Germline CDR1 DFQATT, CDR2 SNEGSKA (reference sequence). The CDR3 contains 15 residues. Between the trimmed V and J ends, which lost 0 bases and 5 bases, there was a span of 14 bases. CDR3 bases: TGCAGTGCTAGAGACCTTATATCGCAAAACAATGAGCAGTTCTTC. This translates into CSARDLISQNNEQFF.

This clonotype was counted a few times. This rearrangement joins TRBV7-2 to TRBJ2-5; D may be TRBD1 or TRBD2 (6 bases each). The CDR3 totals 14 residues. Germline CDR1 is SGHTA and CDR2 is FQGNSA. Trimming pared 5 bases from V and 4 bases from J, leaving 14 bases between. The CDR3 region is CASSPRKGGETQYF. The DNA of the CDR3 is TGTGCCAGCAGCCCCAGGAAGGGGGGAGAGACCCAGTACTTC.

The chain combines TRBV2 with TRBJ1-5; D possibly corresponds to TRBD1 (5 bases). The CDR3 runs 14 residues. Trimming removed 6 bases from V and 5 bases from J, with 14 bases in between. Germline CDR1 SNHLY, CDR2 FYNNEI. Here the CDR3 reads CASSPGIWDQPQHF. The CDR3 DNA reads as TGTGCCAGCAGCCCAGGGATTTGGGATCAGCCCCAGCATTTT.